The source of this T cell receptor (beta chain) is a study of T cell responses to AZD1222 COVID-19 vaccine. Findings of the study overall: Breadth and depth of Spike-specific TCRs rose after two AZD1222 doses. Nearly half of the spike-specific TCRs reportedly recognize variant regions that carry no mutations. The donor cohort was predominantly white British with a female majority, and clonal diversity may have been underestimated.

Trimming removed 2 bases at V and 4 bases at J, with 8 bases between. The CDR3 runs to 14 residues. CDR1 is MNHEY, CDR2 SVGAGI, per germline. Turning to this clone: Its cognate antigen is unknown.

TCRdb's table, derived via immunoSEQ multiplex PCR, lists solely in-frame clones and lacks some. The table has approximately 98,000 clones, 86% seen once; the top ten hold roughly 3%. The sample consisted of peripheral blood, taken on day 0 of AZD1222 vaccination. This sequence joins TRBV6-5 and TRBJ1-4; D is possibly TRBD1 (5 bases). This clonotype originated in an adult in good health. The CDR3, as DNA: TGTGCCAGCAGTTACGACAGCTTTAATGAAAAACTGTTTTTT. Protein: CASSYDSFNEKLFF.